These 25 T cell receptor beta chains were sequenced from one sample in a study of blood T cell repertoires in COVID-19. Some clones are missing from TCRdb's copy, which holds only in-frame ones; the method was immunoSEQ multiplex PCR. The data hold approximately 440,000 clones, with about nine tenths observed a single time. Sequencing was carried out using PBMCs or T cells enriched from blood (not recorded which). These receptors came from a man aged 18 to 30 who had recovered from COVID-19.

This rearrangement joins TRBV29-1 to TRBJ1-1; D ambiguous. Trimming cost V 2 bases and J 1 base, with 8 bases left between them. The germline gives CDR1 SQVTM, CDR2 ANQGSEA. The CDR3 runs to 13 residues. CDR3 DNA: TGCAGCGTTGAAAGAGAGGCGAACACTGAAGCTTTCTTT. Residues: CSVEREANTEAFF.

The genes are TRBV6-5 and TRBJ1-5; D ambiguous. The length of the CDR3 is 14 residues. Per germline, CDR1 MNHEY and CDR2 SVGAGI. V was clipped by 9 bases and J by 6 bases, with 18 bases between them. CDR3 sequence reads: CASSRGEGRQPQHF. CDR3 DNA: TGTGCCAGTTCCCGGGGAGAAGGACGTCAGCCCCAGCATTTT.

The chain recombines TRBV30 with TRBJ1-1; possible D gene TRBD1, 5 bases. Germline V gene sequence: CDR1 GTSNPN, CDR2 SVGIG (reference sequence). V was cut by 5 bases and J by 6 bases, with 13 bases left in between. The CDR3 extends over 12 amino acids. The chain's CDR3 is CAWGGVSAEAFF. The CDR3 nucleotides are TGTGCCTGGGGGGGGGTTAGTGCTGAAGCTTTCTTT.

The chain carries TRBV9 and TRBJ2-5, with D perhaps matching TRBD1 (7 bases). The germline V and J ends were trimmed by 5 bases and 1 base, with 12 bases remaining between them. The CDR3 runs 14 residues. The V gene's germline CDR1 is SGDLS and CDR2 YYNGEE. CDR3 residues: CASSRRDSQETQYF. CDR3 coding DNA: TGTGCCAGCAGTAGGAGGGACAGCCAAGAGACCCAGTACTTC.

The V gene is TRBV9, the J gene TRBJ2-7, with TRBD2 matching over 8 bases. Trimming cost V 5 bases and J 2 bases; bases outside gene matches: 12. CDR3 length: 16 residues. The V gene's germline CDR1 is SGDLS and CDR2 YYNGEE. The CDR3 loop reads CASSLVSGSYPYEQYF. Written as DNA, the CDR3 is TGTGCCAGCAGTCTAGTGAGCGGGAGTTACCCCTACGAGCAGTACTTC.

The genes are TRBV23-1 and TRBJ2-7, with a weak D call TRBD1 (5 bases). TRBV23-1 carries the ORF label, with uncertain function. CDR3 length: 19 residues. With 0 bases removed from V and 1 base from J, the gap between germline ends came to 22 bases. The CDR3 DNA follows: TGCGCCAGCAGTCAATCCTCCGGCAGGGAAACCCCTTCTTCCTACGAGCAGTACTTC. Encoded protein: CASSQSSGRETPSSYEQYF.

In its sample, this clone was seen many times. CDR3 coding DNA: TGTGCCAGCAGCCGTGGACAGGGGGCCACAGATACGCAGTATTTT. This encodes CASSRGQGATDTQYF. The chain links TRBV6-5 to TRBJ2-3; TRBD1 matches at 11 bases. V was pared by 6 bases and J by 2 bases, with 4 bases of the junction left unmatched. Germline V gives CDR1 MNHEY, CDR2 SVGAGI. This CDR3 region has 15 residues.

This chain connects TRBV10-1 to TRBJ2-7; 11 bases match TRBD2. Trimming cost V 5 bases and J 5 bases; bases outside gene matches: 5. The CDR3 consists of 14 residues. Germline V CDR1 and CDR2: WNHNN, SYGVQD (reference sequence). The CDR3 reads CASSQMTSGNEQYF. CDR3 bases: TGCGCCAGCAGTCAAATGACTAGCGGGAACGAGCAGTACTTC.

In DNA, the CDR3 is TGCAGCGTAGAGGGCGGGACTAGCGGGGAGTACGAGCAGTACTTC. Its translation is CSVEGGTSGEYEQYF. The chain employs TRBV29-1 and TRBJ2-7, with 13 bases that match TRBD2. There are 15 residues in the CDR3. V dropped 6 bases and J dropped 4; count of bases not matched to a gene: 9. Germline V gives CDR1 SQVTM, CDR2 ANQGSEA.

V usage is TRBV5-5 and J usage is TRBJ1-5; D remains unclear. This CDR3 is built from 13 residues. The V gene lost 2 bases and the J gene lost 4 bases, with 7 bases spanning the gap. CDR1 and CDR2 from the germline V gene are SGHKS and YYEKEE (reference sequence). CDR3 bases: TGTGCCAGCAGCTTCTTTTTAAATCAGCCCCAGCATTTT. It codes for CASSFFLNQPQHF.

The chain carries TRBV3-1 (or the pseudogene TRBV3-2) and TRBJ1-5; 7 positions agree with TRBD1. Losses at the gene ends were 2 bases for V and 7 bases for J; bases not matched to a gene: 5. Per the germline V gene, CDR1 is LGHDT and CDR2 is YNNKEL (reference sequence). The CDR3 has 14 residues. As DNA, the CDR3 is TGTGCCAGCAGCCAAAGACAGGGCGCCCAGCCCCAGCATTTT. Its translation is CASSQRQGAQPQHF.

J is TRBJ2-6 and V is TRBV19; 8 bases are a match to TRBD1. The CDR3 totals 17 residues. Trimming removed 3 bases from V and 0 bases from J; junction bases left unmatched: 4. Germline CDR1 and CDR2: LNHDA and SQIVND (reference sequence). CDR3 DNA: TGTGCCAGTAGTATGGACAGGGTAAACTCTGGGGCCAACGTCCTGACTTTC. Translation: CASSMDRVNSGANVLTF.

The chain employs TRBV15 and TRBJ1-4; TRBD1 matches at 7 bases. The germline V gene has CDR1 LNHNV and CDR2 YYDKDF (reference sequence). The V gene end was trimmed by 1 base and the J gene end by 8 bases; junction bases not matched to a gene: 10. This CDR3 is built from 16 residues. CDR3 region: CATSRVQGLVGEKLFF. Written as DNA, the CDR3 is TGTGCCACCAGCAGAGTACAGGGGCTGGTCGGGGAAAAACTGTTTTTT.

This chain uses TRBV6-1 with TRBJ1-1; D unresolved. There are 15 residues in the CDR3. V lost 0 bases and J lost 2, with 10 bases in between. CDR1 and CDR2 from the germline V gene are MNHNS and SASEGT. CDR3 amino acids: CASSEAWGVNTEAFF. Here the CDR3 DNA reads TGTGCCAGCAGTGAAGCATGGGGAGTCAACACTGAAGCTTTCTTT.

J is TRBJ1-6 and V is TRBV13; 9 bases map to TRBD1. The CDR3 extends over 14 amino acids. Germline V gene lookup returns CDR1 PRHDT and CDR2 FYEKMQ (reference sequence). J gave up 10 bases and V 5 bases, and 6 bases lay outside the gene matches. CDR3 in amino acids: CASSPRDRASPLHF. The CDR3 DNA reads as TGTGCCAGCAGCCCCCGGGACAGGGCCTCACCCCTCCACTTT.

The chain uses TRBV5-8 and TRBJ2-7; TRBD2 matches 10 bases. CDR1 is SGHTS and CDR2 is YDEGEE in the germline V gene. The junction had 11 bases not matched to a gene; V was cut back by 4 bases and J by 4 bases. The CDR3 has 16 residues. The CDR3 region is CASSPRSASGGYEQYF. CDR3 bases: TGTGCCAGCAGCCCCCGATCAGCTAGCGGGGGATACGAGCAGTACTTC.

The rearrangement links TRBV9 to TRBJ1-6; D not certain. The V end lost 2 bases, the J end lost 3 bases, and 9 bases lay between the germline ends. The CDR3 contains 15 residues. CDR1 and CDR2 (germline): SGDLS, YYNGEE. CDR3 region: CASSVEGDYNSPLHF. CDR3 nucleotides: TGTGCCAGCAGCGTCGAGGGAGACTATAATTCACCCCTCCACTTT.

This chain connects TRBV19 to TRBJ1-6; 7 bases fit TRBD1. With V trimmed by 5 bases and J by 7 bases, 8 bases remained unmatched. This CDR3 spans 15 amino acids. Germline CDR1 LNHDA, CDR2 SQIVND (reference sequence). The CDR3 spells CASSAGQAVNSPLHF. The DNA of the CDR3 is TGTGCCAGTAGTGCCGGACAGGCGGTAAATTCACCCCTCCACTTT.

This clone has just a few counts. V usage is TRBV9 and J usage is TRBJ1-1; no definite D call. The CDR3 has 14 amino acids. V lost 4 bases to trimming and J lost 4 bases, with 14 bases between them. The germline CDR1 and CDR2 sequences are SGDLS and YYNGEE. CDR3 amino acids: CASSPHRVGTEAFF. The CDR3 coding sequence is TGTGCCAGCAGCCCCCACCGGGTGGGCACTGAAGCTTTCTTT.

The chain joins TRBV7-9 to TRBJ1-2; D is perhaps TRBD1 (5 bases). Looked up from germline, CDR1 is SEHNR and CDR2 is FQNEAQ (reference sequence). The CDR3 runs 15 residues. Between the trimmed V and J ends, which lost 3 bases and 6 bases, there was a span of 17 bases. DNA of the CDR3: TGTGCCAGCAGCTTTCCGGGGAGGAGGGACGATGGCTACACCTTC. Protein: CASSFPGRRDDGYTF. The full variable domain, completed using reference TRBV7-9 and TRBJ1-2, is DTGVSQNPRHKITKRGQNVTFRCDPISEHNRLYWYRQTLGQGPEFLTYFQNEAQLEKSRLLSDRFSAERPKGSFSTLEIQRTEQGDSAMYLCASSFPGRRDDGYTFGSGTRLTVV.

The chain is built from TRBV2 and TRBJ1-5, with TRBD1 identical over 10 bases. V lost 6 bases to trimming and J lost 5 bases; unmatched junction nucleotides: 7. This CDR3 is built from 15 residues. Germline V gene lookup returns CDR1 SNHLY and CDR2 FYNNEI. The CDR3 DNA sequence: TGTGCCAGCAGGGGGGACAGGGGCTATCATCAGCCCCAGCATTTT. This gives the protein CASRGDRGYHQPQHF.

J is TRBJ2-1 and V is TRBV11-2, with 7 nucleotides matching TRBD2. V was clipped by 3 bases and J by 5 bases; unmatched bases: 10. Per the germline V gene, CDR1 is SGHAT and CDR2 is FQNNGV. This CDR3 is 16 amino acids long. The DNA for the CDR3 is TGTGCCAGCAGCTTCCCTTCGGGAGGTTTCGACAATGAGCAGTTCTTC. Its protein product is CASSFPSGGFDNEQFF.

The V gene is TRBV21-1, the J gene TRBJ2-7; TRBD1 is the table's D call, not checked against the DNA. TRBV21-1 is shown as a pseudogene. The CDR3 is made up of 15 amino acids. CDR3 region: CASSKAGRGTYEQYF. In nucleotides, the CDR3 is TGTGCCAGCAGCAAAGCGGGCAGGGGGACCTACGAGCAGTACTTC.

V is TRBV28 and J is TRBJ2-3; 7 bases are shared with TRBD2. Germline loops: CDR1 MDHEN, CDR2 SYDVKM. There are 13 residues in the CDR3. Trimming cost V 10 bases and J 5 bases; bases outside gene matches: 9. The CDR3 reads CATWTRKEDTQYF. In DNA form, the CDR3 reads TGTGCCACCTGGACTAGGAAGGAAGATACGCAGTATTTT. Using reference TRBV28 and TRBJ2-3 for the parts outside the CDR3, the full variable domain is DVKVTQSSRYLVKRTGEKVFLECVQDMDHENMFWYRQDPGLGLRLIYFSYDVKMKEKGDIPEGYSVSREKKERFSLILESASTNQTSMYLCATWTRKEDTQYFGPGTRLTVL.

V gene TRBV15 combines with J gene TRBJ1-1; TRBD1 might be the D (6 bases). The germline V and J ends were trimmed by 6 bases and 0 bases, with 11 bases remaining between them. The CDR3 runs to 14 residues. Per germline, CDR1 LNHNV and CDR2 YYDKDF (reference sequence). CDR3 bases: TGTGCCACCAGGAGGGGGAATCTGAACACTGAAGCTTTCTTT. Protein sequence: CATRRGNLNTEAFF.